This T cell receptor (beta chain) came from a study of T cells in Graves' hyperthyroidism and ophthalmopathy. Whole-study findings and limits: Among clonotypes expanded in thyroid above 0.001, most were also found in blood.

This CDR3 spans 14 amino acids. After removal of 10 bases from V and 0 bases from J, the junction contained 4 bases not matched to a gene. Germline assignment: CDR1 KGHDR and CDR2 SFDVKD. Amplified regions were TCR beta CDR3 sequences from RNA transcripts. TCR CDR3 regions were first amplified by RT-PCR with HTBI primers. TCRdb reprocessed the multiplex PCR reads with MiXCR, giving one entry per CDR3 protein. The data contain 600,000 or so distinct CDR3 sequences, approximately 14% of them singletons. This clonotype was counted a few times. The antigen remains undetermined. Patients affected by ophthalmopathy presented a Clinical Activity Score of at least 3, a NOSPECS grade of at least 4, and disease duration below 3 months.

The source is a woman aged 45 to 65 with Graves' ophthalmopathy. What was sequenced was blood. V gene TRBV24-1 combines with J gene TRBJ2-2; 7 nucleotides agree with TRBD1. CDR3 in amino acids: CATRGQANTGELFF. The CDR3 bases are TGTGCCACTCGTGGACAGGCGAACACCGGGGAGCTGTTTTTT.